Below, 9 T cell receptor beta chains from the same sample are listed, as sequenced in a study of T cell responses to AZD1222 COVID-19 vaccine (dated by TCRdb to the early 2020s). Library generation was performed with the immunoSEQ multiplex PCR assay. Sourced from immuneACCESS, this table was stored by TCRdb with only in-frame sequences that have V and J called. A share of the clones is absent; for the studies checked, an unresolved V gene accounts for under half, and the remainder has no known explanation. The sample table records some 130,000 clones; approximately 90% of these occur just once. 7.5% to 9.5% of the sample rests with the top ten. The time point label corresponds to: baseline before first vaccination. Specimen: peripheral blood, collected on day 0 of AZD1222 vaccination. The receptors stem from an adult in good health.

The CDR3, as DNA: TGTGCCAGCAGGGAGTCCAGGGGAGGCGGTAATGAAAAACTGTTTTTT. Translating gives CASRESRGGGNEKLFF. J is TRBJ1-4 and V is TRBV28; possible D gene TRBD1, 6 bases. V dropped 6 bases and J dropped 4 bases, with 18 bases sitting between them. This CDR3 has 16 residues. The germline CDR1 and CDR2 sequences are MDHEN and SYDVKM.

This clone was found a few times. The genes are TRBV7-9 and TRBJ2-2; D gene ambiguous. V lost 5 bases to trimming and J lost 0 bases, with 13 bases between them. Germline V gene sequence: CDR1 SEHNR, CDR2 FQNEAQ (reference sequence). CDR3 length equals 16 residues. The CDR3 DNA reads TGTGCCAGCAGCCCACTCCGGCAGGCGAACACCGGGGAGCTGTTTTTT. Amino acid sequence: CASSPLRQANTGELFF.

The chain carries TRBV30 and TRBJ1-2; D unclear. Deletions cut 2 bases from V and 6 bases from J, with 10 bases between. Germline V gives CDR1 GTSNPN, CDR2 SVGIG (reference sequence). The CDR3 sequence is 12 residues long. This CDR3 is CAWSRSVDGYTF. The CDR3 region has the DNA TGTGCCTGGAGTCGATCGGTTGATGGCTACACCTTC.

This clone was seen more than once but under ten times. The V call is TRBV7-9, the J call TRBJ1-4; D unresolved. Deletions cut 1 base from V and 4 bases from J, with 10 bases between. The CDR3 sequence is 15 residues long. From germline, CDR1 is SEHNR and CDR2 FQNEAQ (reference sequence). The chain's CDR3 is CASSLDWAGNEKLFF. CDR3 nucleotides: TGTGCCAGCAGCTTAGATTGGGCCGGTAATGAAAAACTGTTTTTT.

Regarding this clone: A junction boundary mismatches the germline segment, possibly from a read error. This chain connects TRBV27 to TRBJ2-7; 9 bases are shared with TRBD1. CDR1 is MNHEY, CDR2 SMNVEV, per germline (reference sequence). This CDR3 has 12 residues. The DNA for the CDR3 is TGTGCCAGCAGTACTATGGACAGGGGTCAGCACTTC. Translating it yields CASSTMDRGQHF.

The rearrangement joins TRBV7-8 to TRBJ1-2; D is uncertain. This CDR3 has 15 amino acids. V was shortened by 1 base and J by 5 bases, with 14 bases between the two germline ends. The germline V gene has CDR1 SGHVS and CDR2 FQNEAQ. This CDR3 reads CASSLGRVNLYGYTF. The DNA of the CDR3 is TGTGCCAGCAGCTTAGGACGGGTTAACCTTTATGGCTACACCTTC.

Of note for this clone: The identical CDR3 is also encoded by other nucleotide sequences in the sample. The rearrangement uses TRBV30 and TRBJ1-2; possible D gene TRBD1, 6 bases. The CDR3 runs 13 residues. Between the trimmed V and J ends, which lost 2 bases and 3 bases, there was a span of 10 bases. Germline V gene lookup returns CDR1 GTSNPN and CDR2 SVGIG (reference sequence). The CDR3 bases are TGTGCCTGGAGTCCTGGACAGTACTATGGCTACACCTTC. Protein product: CAWSPGQYYGYTF.

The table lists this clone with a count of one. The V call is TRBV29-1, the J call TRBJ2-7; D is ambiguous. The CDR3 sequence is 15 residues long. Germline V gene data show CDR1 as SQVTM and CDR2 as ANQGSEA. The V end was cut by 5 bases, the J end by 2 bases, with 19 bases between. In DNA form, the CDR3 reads TGCAGCGTTCCCCAAGTCGGCGCTAACCCCTACGAGCAGTACTTC. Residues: CSVPQVGANPYEQYF.

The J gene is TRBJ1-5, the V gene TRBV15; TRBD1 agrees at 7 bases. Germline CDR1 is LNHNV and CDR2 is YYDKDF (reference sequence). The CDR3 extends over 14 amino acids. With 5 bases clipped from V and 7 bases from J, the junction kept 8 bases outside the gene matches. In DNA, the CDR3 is TGTGCCACCAGCCCTCGACAGGGAAGCCAGCCCCAGCATTTT. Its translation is CATSPRQGSQPQHF.